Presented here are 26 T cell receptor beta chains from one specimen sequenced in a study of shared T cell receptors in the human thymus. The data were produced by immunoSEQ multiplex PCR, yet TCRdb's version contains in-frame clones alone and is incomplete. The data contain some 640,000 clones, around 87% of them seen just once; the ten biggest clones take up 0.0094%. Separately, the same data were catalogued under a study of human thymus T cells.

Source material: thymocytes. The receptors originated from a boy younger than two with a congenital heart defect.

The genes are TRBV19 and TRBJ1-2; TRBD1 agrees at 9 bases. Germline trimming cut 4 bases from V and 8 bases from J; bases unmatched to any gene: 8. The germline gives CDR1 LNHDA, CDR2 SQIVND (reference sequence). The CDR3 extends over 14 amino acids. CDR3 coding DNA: TGTGCCAGTAGTAGCAACAGGGGGCGGGAAGGCTACACCTTC. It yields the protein CASSSNRGREGYTF.

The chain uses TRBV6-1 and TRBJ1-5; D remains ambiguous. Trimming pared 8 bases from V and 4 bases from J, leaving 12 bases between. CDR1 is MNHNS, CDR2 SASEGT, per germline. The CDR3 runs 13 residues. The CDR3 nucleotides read TGTGCCAGCGAGGACGGGGATAATCAGCCCCAGCATTTT. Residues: CASEDGDNQPQHF.

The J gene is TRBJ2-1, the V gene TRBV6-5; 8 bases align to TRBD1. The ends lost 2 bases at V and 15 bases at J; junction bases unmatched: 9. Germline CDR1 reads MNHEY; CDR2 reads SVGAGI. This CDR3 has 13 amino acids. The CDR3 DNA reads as TGTGCCAGCAGTTACATCCGGAGGACAGGGACGTTCTTC. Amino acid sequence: CASSYIRRTGTFF.

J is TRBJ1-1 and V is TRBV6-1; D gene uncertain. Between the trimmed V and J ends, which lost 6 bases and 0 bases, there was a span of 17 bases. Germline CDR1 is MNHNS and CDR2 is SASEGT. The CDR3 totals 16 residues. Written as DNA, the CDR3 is TGTGCCAGCAGAGAAAGGAGTAGACTGATGAACACTGAAGCTTTCTTT. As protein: CASRERSRLMNTEAFF.

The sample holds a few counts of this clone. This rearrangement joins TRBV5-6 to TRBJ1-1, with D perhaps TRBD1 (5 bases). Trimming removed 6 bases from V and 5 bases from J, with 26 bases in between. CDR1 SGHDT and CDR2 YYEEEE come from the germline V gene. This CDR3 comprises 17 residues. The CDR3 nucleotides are TGTGCCAGCACCACGGAGCGGTTTGGGGGGAGAGGGACTGAAGCTTTCTTT. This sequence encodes CASTTERFGGRGTEAFF.

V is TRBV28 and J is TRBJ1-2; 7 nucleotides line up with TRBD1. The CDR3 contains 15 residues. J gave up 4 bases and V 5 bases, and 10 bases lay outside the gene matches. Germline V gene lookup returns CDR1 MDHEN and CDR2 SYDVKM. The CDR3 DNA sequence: TGTGCCAGCAGTCCCATAGGGCAGGGGGGCTATGGCTACACCTTC. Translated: CASSPIGQGGYGYTF.

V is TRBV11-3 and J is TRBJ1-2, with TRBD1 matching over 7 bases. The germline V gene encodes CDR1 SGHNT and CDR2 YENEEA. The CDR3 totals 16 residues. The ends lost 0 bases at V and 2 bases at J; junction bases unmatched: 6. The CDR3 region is CASSLDRKGANYGYTF. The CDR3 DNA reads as TGTGCCAGCAGCTTAGATCGTAAGGGGGCGAACTATGGCTACACCTTC.

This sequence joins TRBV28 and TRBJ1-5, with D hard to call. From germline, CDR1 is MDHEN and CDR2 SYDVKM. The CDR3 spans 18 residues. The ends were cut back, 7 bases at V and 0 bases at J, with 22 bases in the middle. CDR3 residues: CASTPTHFRGGSNQPQHF. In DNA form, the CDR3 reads TGTGCCAGCACCCCAACCCATTTCCGGGGTGGTAGCAATCAGCCCCAGCATTTT.

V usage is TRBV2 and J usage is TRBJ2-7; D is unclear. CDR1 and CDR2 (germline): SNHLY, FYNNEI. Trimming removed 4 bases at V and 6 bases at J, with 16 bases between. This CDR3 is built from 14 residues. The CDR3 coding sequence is TGTGCCAGCAGTGCCACAGCCGGTTCCAGCGAGCAGTACTTC. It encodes CASSATAGSSEQYF.

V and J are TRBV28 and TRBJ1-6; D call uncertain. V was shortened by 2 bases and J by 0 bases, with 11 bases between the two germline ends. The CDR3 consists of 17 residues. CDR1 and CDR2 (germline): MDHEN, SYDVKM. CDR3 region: CASSLGQLSSYNSPLHF. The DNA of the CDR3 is TGTGCCAGCAGTTTAGGGCAGCTGAGCTCCTATAATTCACCCCTCCACTTT.

The CDR3 sequence: CASSPTGGELFF. CDR3 bases: TGCGCCAGCAGCCCCACAGGCGGGGAGCTGTTTTTT. V is TRBV5-1 and J is TRBJ2-2; tentatively, D is TRBD1 (5 bases). Germline CDR1 and CDR2: SGHRS and YFSETQ. The CDR3 sequence is 12 residues long. Between the trimmed V and J ends, which lost 4 bases and 7 bases, there was a span of 8 bases.

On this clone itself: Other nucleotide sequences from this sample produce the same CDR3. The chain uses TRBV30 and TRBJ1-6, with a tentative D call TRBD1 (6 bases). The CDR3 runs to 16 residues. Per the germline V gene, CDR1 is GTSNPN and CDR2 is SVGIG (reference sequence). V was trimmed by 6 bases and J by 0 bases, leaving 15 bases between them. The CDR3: CACTRGGRSYNSPLHF. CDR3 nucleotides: TGTGCCTGCACCCGGGGGGGCCGCTCCTATAATTCACCCCTCCACTTT.

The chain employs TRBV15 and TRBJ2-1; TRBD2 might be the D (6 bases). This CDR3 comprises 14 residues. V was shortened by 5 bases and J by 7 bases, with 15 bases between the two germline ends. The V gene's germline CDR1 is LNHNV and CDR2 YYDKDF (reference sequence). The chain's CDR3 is CATSGGLVPNEQFF. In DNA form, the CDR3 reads TGTGCCACCAGCGGGGGACTTGTTCCTAATGAGCAGTTCTTC.

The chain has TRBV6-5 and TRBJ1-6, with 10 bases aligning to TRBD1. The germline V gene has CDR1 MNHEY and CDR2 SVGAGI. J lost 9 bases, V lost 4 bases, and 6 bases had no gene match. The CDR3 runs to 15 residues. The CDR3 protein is CASSSSRDRGSPLHF. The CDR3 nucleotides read TGTGCCAGCAGTTCTTCTCGGGACAGGGGTTCACCCCTCCACTTT.

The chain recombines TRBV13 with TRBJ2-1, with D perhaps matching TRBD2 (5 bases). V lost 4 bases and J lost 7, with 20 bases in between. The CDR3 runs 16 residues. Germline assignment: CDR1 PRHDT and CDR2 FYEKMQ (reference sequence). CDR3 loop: CASSSHLAVLHNEQFF. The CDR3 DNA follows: TGTGCCAGCAGCTCCCATCTAGCAGTTCTTCATAATGAGCAGTTCTTC. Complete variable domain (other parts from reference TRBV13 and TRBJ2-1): AAGVIQSPRHLIKEKRETATLKCYPIPRHDTVYWYQQGPGQDPQFLISFYEKMQSDKGSIPDRFSAQQFSDYHSELNMSSLELGDSALYFCASSSHLAVLHNEQFFGPGTRLTVL.

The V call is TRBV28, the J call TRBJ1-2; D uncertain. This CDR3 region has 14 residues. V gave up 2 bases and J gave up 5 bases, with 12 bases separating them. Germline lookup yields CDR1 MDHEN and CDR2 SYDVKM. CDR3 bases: TGTGCCAGCAGTTTAGAGTCACCCTATTATGGCTACACCTTC. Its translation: CASSLESPYYGYTF.

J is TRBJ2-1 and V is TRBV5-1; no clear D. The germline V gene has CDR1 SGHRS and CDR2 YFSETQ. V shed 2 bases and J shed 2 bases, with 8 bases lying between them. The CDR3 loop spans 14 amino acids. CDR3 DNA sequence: TGCGCCAGCAGCTTAGCGCTGACCTACAATGAGCAGTTCTTC. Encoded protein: CASSLALTYNEQFF.

This CDR3 reads CASSLRGPREDGYTF. CDR3 DNA sequence: TGTGCCAGCAGTTTGCGGGGTCCCAGGGAAGATGGCTACACCTTC. The chain carries TRBV28 and TRBJ1-2; perhaps TRBD1 as D (5 bases). The V end lost 3 bases, the J end lost 6 bases, and 17 bases lay between the germline ends. CDR1 is MDHEN and CDR2 is SYDVKM in the germline V gene. The CDR3 consists of 15 residues.

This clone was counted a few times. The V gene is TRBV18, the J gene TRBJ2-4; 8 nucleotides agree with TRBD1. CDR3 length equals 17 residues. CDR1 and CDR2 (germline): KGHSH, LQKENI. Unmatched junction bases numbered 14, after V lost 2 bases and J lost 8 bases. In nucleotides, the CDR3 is TGTGCCAGCTCACCATTTGTGGACAGGGAGCCCAAGCACATTCAGTACTTC. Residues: CASSPFVDREPKHIQYF.

CDR3 coding DNA: TGTGCCAGCAGCTTAGGAGGGCGGGGGGGCCCAACAGATACGCAGTATTTT. It translates to CASSLGGRGGPTDTQYF. V is TRBV11-2 and J is TRBJ2-3; TRBD2 aligns across 9 bases. Germline assignment: CDR1 SGHAT and CDR2 FQNNGV. The CDR3 totals 17 residues. With 1 base clipped from V and 3 bases from J, the junction kept 8 bases outside the gene matches.

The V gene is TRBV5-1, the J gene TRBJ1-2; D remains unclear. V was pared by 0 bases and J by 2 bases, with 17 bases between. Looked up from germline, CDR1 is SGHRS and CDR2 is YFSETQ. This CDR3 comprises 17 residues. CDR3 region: CASSLGQELETNYGYTF. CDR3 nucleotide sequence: TGCGCCAGCAGCTTGGGTCAGGAACTCGAGACCAACTATGGCTACACCTTC.

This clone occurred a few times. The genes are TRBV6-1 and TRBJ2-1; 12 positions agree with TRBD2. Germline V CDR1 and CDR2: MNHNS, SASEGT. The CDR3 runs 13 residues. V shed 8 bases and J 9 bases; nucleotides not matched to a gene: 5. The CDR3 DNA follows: TGTGCCAGCCTTCTAGCGGGGGGGCTTGAGCAGTTCTTC. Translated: CASLLAGGLEQFF.

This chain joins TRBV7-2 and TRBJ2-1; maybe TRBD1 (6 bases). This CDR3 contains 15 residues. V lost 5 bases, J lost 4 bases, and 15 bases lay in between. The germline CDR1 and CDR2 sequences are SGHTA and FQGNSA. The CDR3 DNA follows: TGTGCCAGCAGCGCCCGGACAGATCCTTACAATGAGCAGTTCTTC. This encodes CASSARTDPYNEQFF.

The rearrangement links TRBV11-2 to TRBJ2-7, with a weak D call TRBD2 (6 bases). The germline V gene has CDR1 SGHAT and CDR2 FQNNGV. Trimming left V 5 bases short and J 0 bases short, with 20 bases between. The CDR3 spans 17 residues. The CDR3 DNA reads TGTGCCAGCAGCACCCGATGGTATGCGGGACCCTCCTACGAGCAGTACTTC. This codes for CASSTRWYAGPSYEQYF.

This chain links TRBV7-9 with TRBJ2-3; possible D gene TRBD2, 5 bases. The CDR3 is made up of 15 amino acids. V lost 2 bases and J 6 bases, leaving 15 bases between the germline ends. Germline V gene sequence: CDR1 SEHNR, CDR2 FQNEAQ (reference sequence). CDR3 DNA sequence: TGTGCCAGCAGCTTAAAACGGGGAACCTACGATACGCAGTATTTT. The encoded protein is CASSLKRGTYDTQYF. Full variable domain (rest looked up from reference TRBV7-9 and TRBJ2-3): DTGVSQNPRHKITKRGQNVTFRCDPISEHNRLYWYRQTLGQGPEFLTYFQNEAQLEKSRLLSDRFSAERPKGSFSTLEIQRTEQGDSAMYLCASSLKRGTYDTQYFGPGTRLTVL.

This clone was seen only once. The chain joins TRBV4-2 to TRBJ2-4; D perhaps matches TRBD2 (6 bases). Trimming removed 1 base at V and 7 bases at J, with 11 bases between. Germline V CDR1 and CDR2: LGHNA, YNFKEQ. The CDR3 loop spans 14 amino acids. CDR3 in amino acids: CASSQGGVNNIQYF. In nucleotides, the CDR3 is TGTGCCAGCAGCCAAGGGGGGGTCAATAACATTCAGTACTTC.